A selection of T cell receptor beta chains follows, all from one sample in a study of shared clonotypes between healthy human individuals. Method: immunoSEQ multiplex PCR; TCRdb's copy keeps in-frame clones and lacks some. The repertoire has around 1.1 million clones, about 80% of them found once; the top ten carry roughly 0.57%. Sample: memory CD4+ T cells from PBMCs. These receptors all come from a young man in good health. Some clones in this sample may be carry-over from other donors' samples. Each CDR3 is given with its conserved first and last residue. The D gene is left open where the match is weak.

j_call | d_call | v_call | cdr3_aa
TRBJ2-7 | . | TRBV27 | CASSGDGSYEQYF
TRBJ1-4 | TRBD1 | TRBV28 | CASSGQGVREKLFF
TRBJ1-5 | . | TRBV28 | CASSFFKRGGNQPQHF
TRBJ2-1 | . | TRBV18 | CASSPPTGSYNEQFF
TRBJ2-2 | . | TRBV27 | CASSLVFPGELFF
TRBJ1-3 | TRBD1 | TRBV27 | CASRRNFATGGAEYF
TRBJ2-7 | . | TRBV15 | CATSREGVNYEQYF
TRBJ1-1 | TRBD1 | TRBV7-9 | CASSLLEGGEAFF
TRBJ2-1 | TRBD2 | TRBV5-1 | CASSLAFGGSVNEQFF
TRBJ2-7 | TRBD2 | TRBV6-6 | CASRTPGLAGGGEQYF
TRBJ1-5 | . | TRBV27 | CASNSSTLHQPQHF
TRBJ2-3 | TRBD2 | TRBV10-3 | CAIKISGSTDTQYF
TRBJ1-5 | . | TRBV5-5 | CASSLGPDNQPQHF
TRBJ1-1 | . | TRBV4-3 | CASSQVGVSAEAFF
TRBJ1-2 | . | TRBV4-1 | CASSQGPGWDGYTF
TRBJ2-4 | TRBD1 | TRBV5-1 | CASSAGQGLADIQYF
TRBJ2-7 | . | TRBV7-6 | CASSLDVGEQYF
TRBJ2-3 | . | TRBV18 | CASSPFRQPYTDTQYF
TRBJ2-7 | . | TRBV5-6 | CASSLGTGPNYEQYF
TRBJ2-5 | . | TRBV7-7 | CASSFTAVGGETQYF
TRBJ1-2 | . | TRBV18 | CASSTAGEYGYTF
TRBJ1-2 | . | TRBV7-3 | CASSLSSRVGFMNTF
TRBJ1-5 | . | TRBV7-3 | CASSLLGADQSPQHF
TRBJ2-7 | TRBD1 | TRBV11-3 | CASTSHPPQGELLGSYEQYF
TRBJ2-5 | . | TRBV4-1 | CASSQIYTQVQETQYF
TRBJ1-1 | . | TRBV5-1 | CASSTGGNTEAFF
TRBJ2-3 | . | TRBV11-1 | CASSRILAGTDTQYF
TRBJ2-7 | TRBD2 | TRBV18 | CASSPPGGLVEQYF
TRBJ1-1 | . | TRBV18 | CASLPTRGTEAFF
TRBJ2-3 | . | TRBV5-1 | CASSLAEHTDTQYF
TRBJ2-5 | . | TRBV5-1 | CASSARDGAETQYF
TRBJ2-3 | TRBD1 | TRBV9 | CASSADRGGLDTQYF
TRBJ2-2 | TRBD2 | TRBV19 | CASSRLAGTGELFF
TRBJ2-7 | TRBD2 | TRBV7-2 | CASGVAVGLAGEAYEQYF
TRBJ2-7 | TRBD2 | TRBV7-8 | CASSPGGRDLGEQYF
TRBJ1-2 | . | TRBV27 | CASSLSGSATTYTF
TRBJ2-1 | . | TRBV29-1 | CSVPRLGRSEQFF
TRBJ1-2 | TRBD1 | TRBV14 | CASSQEGTGGPLGYGYTF
TRBJ1-2 | TRBD1 | TRBV18 | CASSPGQDYGYTF
TRBJ1-1 | . | TRBV28 | CASSPLGGWTEAFF
TRBJ1-4 | TRBD1 | TRBV6-1 | CASTPQGAFNEKLFF
TRBJ2-2 | TRBD1 | TRBV9 | CASSFNQGANGELFF
TRBJ2-1 | TRBD2 | TRBV6-1 | CATRAGARDEQFF
TRBJ1-4 | . | TRBV4-1 | CASSQEGRGRSTNEKLFF
TRBJ2-3 | TRBD1 | TRBV2 | CASRGTGGADTQYF